This passage covers 29 T cell receptor beta chains from one sample sequenced in a study of CD8 T cells in Susac syndrome. RNA totalling roughly 0.45 to 1 ug underwent reverse transcription with random hexamers. From the immunoSEQ multiplex PCR reads, TCRdb called clonotypes with MiXCR, one entry per CDR3 protein. The sample lists around 200,000 distinct CDR3 sequences; approximately 94% were seen once. Input material: CD4+ T cells from PBMCs. Every receptor here comes from a human donor with multiple sclerosis.

The chain combines TRBV30 with TRBJ1-1; TRBD1 matches 8 bases. CDR1 is GTSNPN and CDR2 is SVGIG in the germline V gene (reference sequence). This CDR3 is 12 amino acids long. V lost 2 bases and J lost 11; bases outside the gene matches: 7. The CDR3 loop is CAWSLTGEHAFF. In nucleotides, the CDR3 is TGTGCCTGGAGTTTGACAGGGGAGCATGCTTTCTTT.

As DNA, the CDR3 is TGCAGTGCTAGCCAGGGGGACAGGGGCTCTACTGAAGCTTTCTTT. Translation gives CSASQGDRGSTEAFF. The rearrangement joins TRBV20-1 to TRBJ1-1, with 10 nucleotides matching TRBD1. V was clipped by 3 bases and J by 5 bases; unmatched bases: 9. Germline V gives CDR1 DFQATT, CDR2 SNEGSKA (reference sequence). CDR3 size: 15 residues.

This chain joins TRBV6-5 and TRBJ2-2; D remains ambiguous. Between the trimmed V and J ends, which lost 10 bases and 7 bases, there was a span of 13 bases. This CDR3 comprises 12 residues. CDR1 and CDR2 from the germline V gene are MNHEY and SVGAGI. CDR3: CATKGFGGELFF. DNA of the CDR3: TGTGCCACTAAGGGTTTCGGCGGGGAGCTGTTTTTT.

The chain employs TRBV14 and TRBJ2-7; 7 bases fit TRBD1. V trimming: 2 bases; J trimming: 6 bases; junction bases outside the gene matches: 10. The CDR3 extends over 15 amino acids. Germline-derived CDR1 and CDR2 are SGHDN and FVKESK. The CDR3 loop is CASSQRTGIASEQYF. CDR3 DNA: TGTGCCAGCAGCCAACGGACAGGTATCGCCTCCGAGCAGTACTTC.

The rearrangement uses TRBV4-1 and TRBJ2-5, with a possible D match to TRBD1 (5 bases). Germline loops: CDR1 MGHRA, CDR2 YSYEKL. V lost 0 bases to trimming and J lost 4 bases, with 9 bases between them. This CDR3 comprises 14 residues. The CDR3 DNA reads as TGCGCCAGCAGCCAAGAAGGTCAGGGAGAGACCCAGTACTTC. Its protein product is CASSQEGQGETQYF.

A few counts support this clonotype. The CDR3 sequence is CASIFSGGTPYEQYF. The CDR3 DNA reads as TGTGCCAGCATTTTTAGCGGGGGGACTCCCTACGAGCAGTACTTC. This chain uses TRBV28 with TRBJ2-7; 10 bases map to TRBD2. After removal of 7 bases from V and 2 bases from J, the junction contained 8 bases not matched to a gene. The CDR3 consists of 15 residues. CDR1 and CDR2 (germline): MDHEN, SYDVKM.

This chain joins TRBV20-1 and TRBJ1-2; D unresolved. The V end was cut by 0 bases, the J end by 4 bases, with 15 bases between. Germline values: CDR1 DFQATT, CDR2 SNEGSKA (reference sequence). This CDR3 is 15 amino acids long. The CDR3 loop is CSARDLERQGYGYTF. The CDR3 DNA sequence: TGCAGTGCTAGAGATTTAGAACGGCAAGGCTATGGCTACACCTTC.

The CDR3 sequence: CSARNLPPDLGTNSPLHF. The CDR3 nucleotides read TGCAGTGCTAGAAATCTTCCCCCTGACCTAGGGACAAATTCACCCCTCCACTTT. V and J are TRBV20-1 and TRBJ1-6; D is possibly TRBD1 (6 bases). Germline V gene lookup returns CDR1 DFQATT and CDR2 SNEGSKA (reference sequence). The V and J ends lost 2 bases and 7 bases respectively, with 24 bases between them. The CDR3 is 18 residues long.

This clonotype occurred once. This chain uses TRBV20-1 with TRBJ2-7; D perhaps matches TRBD2 (5 bases). CDR1 DFQATT and CDR2 SNEGSKA come from the germline V gene (reference sequence). V was trimmed by 0 bases and J by 2 bases, leaving 8 bases between them. The CDR3 spans 13 residues. The CDR3 DNA sequence: TGCAGTGCTAGAGATGGGAGACCCTACGAGCAGTACTTC. It translates to CSARDGRPYEQYF.

The CDR3 DNA follows: TGTGCCAGCAGCCAAGTCCCAGCGCCTGGGGCCAACGTCCTGACTTTC. Protein product: CASSQVPAPGANVLTF. The chain is built from TRBV3-1 and TRBJ2-6, with D hard to call. This CDR3 spans 16 amino acids. The germline V gene encodes CDR1 LGHDT and CDR2 YNNKEL (reference sequence). V lost 1 base to trimming and J lost 2 bases, with 9 bases between them.

This clonotype occurred once. The chain links TRBV6-6 to TRBJ1-1; 10 bases map to TRBD1. Germline CDR1 reads MNHNY; CDR2 reads SVGAGI (reference sequence). CDR3 length: 13 amino acids. V dropped 6 bases and J dropped 8; count of bases not matched to a gene: 6. The CDR3 is CASSQTGGGEAFF. CDR3 nucleotide sequence: TGTGCCAGCAGCCAGACAGGGGGCGGAGAAGCTTTCTTT.

J is TRBJ2-1 and V is TRBV20-1; 7 bases are a match to TRBD2. The germline gives CDR1 DFQATT, CDR2 SNEGSKA (reference sequence). Losses at the gene ends were 1 base for V and 4 bases for J; bases not matched to a gene: 4. The CDR3 totals 14 residues. CDR3 amino acids: CSARVQGLYNEQFF. CDR3 in DNA: TGCAGTGCTAGAGTTCAGGGACTATACAATGAGCAGTTCTTC.

The V and J genes are TRBV30 and TRBJ2-7, with D unclear. CDR3 length: 11 residues. Per germline, CDR1 GTSNPN and CDR2 SVGIG (reference sequence). The V end lost 4 bases, the J end lost 3 bases, and 7 bases lay between the germline ends. In nucleotides, the CDR3 is TGTGCCTGGATGGTTGGCTACGAGCAGTACTTC. Translation: CAWMVGYEQYF. The complete variable domain, with remaining parts taken from reference TRBV30 and TRBJ2-7, reads SQTIHQWPATLVQPVGSPLSLECTVEGTSNPNLYWYRQAAGRGLQLLFYSVGIGQISSEVPQNLSASRPQDRQFILSSKKLLLSDSGFYLCAWMVGYEQYFGPGTRLTVT.

This chain links TRBV4-2 with TRBJ2-5; D is unresolved. Between the trimmed V and J ends, which lost 2 bases and 1 base, there was a span of 8 bases. The CDR3 has 14 amino acids. Germline CDR1 LGHNA, CDR2 YNFKEQ. Written as DNA, the CDR3 is TGTGCCAGCAGCCAAAGGGCCCTCCAAGAGACCCAGTACTTC. Its protein is CASSQRALQETQYF.

This clonotype was recorded once. The chain combines TRBV12-3 or TRBV12-4 with TRBJ2-3, with 11 positions matching TRBD2. Trimming cost V 3 bases and J 2 bases; bases outside gene matches: 4. There are 16 residues in the CDR3. The CDR3 loop reads CASSLGTSGHTDTQYF. The CDR3 DNA reads as TGTGCCAGCAGTTTGGGGACTAGCGGACACACAGATACGCAGTATTTT.

This chain uses TRBV7-9 with TRBJ2-7; no clear D gene. Germline values: CDR1 SEHNR, CDR2 FQNEAQ (reference sequence). The germline V and J ends were trimmed by 1 base and 2 bases, with 12 bases remaining between them. The CDR3 covers 15 residues. The CDR3 DNA follows: TGTGCCAGCAGCTTAGGCTTACATGGCGCCTACGAGCAGTACTTC. Translation gives CASSLGLHGAYEQYF.

This chain joins TRBV12-3 or TRBV12-4 and TRBJ1-3; possible D gene TRBD1, 5 bases. The V end lost 3 bases, the J end lost 4 bases, and 22 bases lay between the germline ends. The CDR3 spans 18 residues. DNA of the CDR3: TGTGCCAGCAGTTTTCTTCAAATCGGGACGATCCGAGGAAACACCATATATTTT. It is translated as CASSFLQIGTIRGNTIYF.

The chain recombines TRBV13 with TRBJ2-2; D is uncertain. Germline V gene data show CDR1 as PRHDT and CDR2 as FYEKMQ (reference sequence). The CDR3 is 13 residues long. With 6 bases removed from V and 7 bases from J, the gap between germline ends came to 12 bases. In nucleotides, the CDR3 is TGTGCCAGCAGAACAACTTACGTCGGGGAGCTGTTTTTT. This encodes CASRTTYVGELFF.

The rearrangement uses TRBV10-3 and TRBJ2-1; 11 positions agree with TRBD2. Trimming cost V 2 bases and J 2 bases; bases outside gene matches: 5. Germline values: CDR1 ENHRY, CDR2 SYGVKD. CDR3 length: 17 amino acids. The CDR3 loop is CAISETLLAGAYNEQFF. The CDR3 DNA sequence: TGTGCCATCAGTGAGACCCTACTAGCGGGGGCCTACAATGAGCAGTTCTTC.

The J gene is TRBJ1-2, the V gene TRBV7-9; D is undetermined. The germline CDR1 and CDR2 sequences are SEHNR and FQNEAQ (reference sequence). V lost 5 bases and J 4 bases, leaving 11 bases between the germline ends. The CDR3 runs to 13 residues. CDR3 amino acids: CASSPVRAYGYTF. The CDR3 DNA sequence: TGTGCCAGCAGCCCCGTCCGGGCCTATGGCTACACCTTC.

The chain joins TRBV20-1 to TRBJ1-1, with a weak D call TRBD1 (5 bases). The V end lost 5 bases, the J end lost 5 bases, and 18 bases lay between the germline ends. The CDR3 is 14 residues long. Germline CDR1 DFQATT, CDR2 SNEGSKA (reference sequence). CDR3 nucleotide sequence: TGCAGTGCTTCCCGGGACGCAGGAGGGACTGAAGCTTTCTTT. Translation gives CSASRDAGGTEAFF.

The J gene is TRBJ1-1, the V gene TRBV25-1; D not resolved. Trimming took 7 bases from V and 3 from J, leaving 18 bases between them. CDR1 is MGHDK and CDR2 is SYGVNS in the germline V gene. The CDR3 sequence is 15 residues long. The CDR3 reads CASKTGIGWDTEAFF. The CDR3 coding sequence is TGTGCCAGCAAGACTGGTATCGGTTGGGACACTGAAGCTTTCTTT.

The chain combines TRBV6-5 with TRBJ2-3; D is ambiguous. The CDR3 runs 16 residues. Trimming removed 0 bases at V and 3 bases at J, with 13 bases between. Per the germline V gene, CDR1 is MNHEY and CDR2 is SVGAGI. CDR3 protein: CASSYSLARNTDTQYF. As DNA, the CDR3 is TGTGCCAGCAGTTACTCGTTGGCTAGAAATACAGATACGCAGTATTTT.

The chain couples TRBV5-6 to TRBJ1-1; D perhaps matches TRBD1 (5 bases). The V end lost 3 bases, the J end lost 3 bases, and 15 bases lay between the germline ends. Germline-derived CDR1 and CDR2 are SGHDT and YYEEEE. The CDR3 contains 15 residues. The CDR3 loop is CASSSLTVGDTEAFF. Written as DNA, the CDR3 is TGTGCCAGCAGCTCCTTGACCGTAGGGGACACTGAAGCTTTCTTT.

The chain carries TRBV20-1 and TRBJ2-7; tentative D call: TRBD1 (6 bases). The germline V and J ends were trimmed by 3 bases and 3 bases, with 21 bases remaining between them. The CDR3 is 16 amino acids. CDR1 is DFQATT and CDR2 is SNEGSKA in the germline V gene (reference sequence). DNA of the CDR3: TGCAGTGCTAGGGGGCCTACAGGGTGGATCGACTACGAGCAGTACTTC. Its protein is CSARGPTGWIDYEQYF.

The V and J genes are TRBV30 and TRBJ2-3; TRBD2 matches at 7 bases. CDR3 length: 13 amino acids. Trimming cost V 1 base and J 8 bases; bases outside gene matches: 6. Germline CDR1 is GTSNPN and CDR2 is SVGIG (reference sequence). DNA for the CDR3: TGTGCCTGGAGTGGTACGGGGGGTCTTACGCAGTATTTT. Protein sequence: CAWSGTGGLTQYF.

The chain couples TRBV2 to TRBJ2-5; tentatively, D is TRBD1 (6 bases). Germline V lookup: CDR1 SNHLY, CDR2 FYNNEI. This CDR3 contains 17 residues. The V gene lost 4 bases and the J gene lost 7 bases, with 25 bases spanning the gap. CDR3 sequence reads: CASSATGSIFEGGTQYF. CDR3 nucleotide sequence: TGTGCCAGCAGTGCAACAGGGAGCATTTTCGAAGGGGGGACCCAGTACTTC. Complete variable domain (other parts from reference TRBV2 and TRBJ2-5): EPEVTQTPSHQVTQMGQEVILRCVPISNHLYFYWYRQILGQKVEFLVSFYNNEISEKSEIFDDQFSVERPDGSNFTLKIRSTKLEDSAMYFCASSATGSIFEGGTQYFGPGTRLLVL.

The chain couples TRBV27 to TRBJ1-5; D is perhaps TRBD1 (6 bases). CDR1 and CDR2 (germline): MNHEY, SMNVEV (reference sequence). This CDR3 is 15 amino acids long. With 6 bases removed from V and 7 bases from J, the gap between germline ends came to 19 bases. The CDR3 sequence: CASSLMGRGGQPQHF. CDR3 sequence (DNA): TGTGCCAGCAGCCTCATGGGCAGGGGAGGACAGCCCCAGCATTTT.

V usage is TRBV7-9 and J usage is TRBJ2-7; unclear D gene. Looked up from germline, CDR1 is SEHNR and CDR2 is FQNEAQ (reference sequence). This CDR3 region has 16 residues. V was cut by 5 bases and J by 0 bases, with 17 bases left in between. CDR3 nucleotides: TGTGCCAGCAGCCCATCAGCCCAGGTGAGCTCCTACGAGCAGTACTTC. Translating it yields CASSPSAQVSSYEQYF.